The 13 T cell receptor beta chains below all came from one sample that was sequenced in a study of cytomegalovirus exposure and HLA in healthy donors. PCR was performed using 60 Vbeta and 13 Jbeta primers. The data were produced by immunoSEQ multiplex PCR, yet TCRdb's version contains in-frame clones alone and is incomplete. Here the sample spans more than 150,000 clones, about 72% being singletons. Sequenced material: PBMCs. The source is a male donor in good health and CMV-seronegative.

The chain employs TRBV7-2 and TRBJ1-2, with a weak D call TRBD1 (6 bases). The CDR3 loop spans 13 amino acids. V was pared by 2 bases and J by 5 bases, with 9 bases between. Germline V lookup: CDR1 SGHTA, CDR2 FQGNSA. In DNA form, the CDR3 reads TGTGCCAGCAGCTTACGGACAGATTATGGCTACACCTTC. This codes for CASSLRTDYGYTF.

The V call is TRBV4-3, the J call TRBJ2-1, with TRBD2 identical over 12 bases. The V gene end was trimmed by 1 base and the J gene end by 8 bases; junction bases not matched to a gene: 9. Germline CDR1 reads LGHNA; CDR2 reads YSLEER. There are 17 residues in the CDR3. CDR3 bases: TGCGCCAGCAGCCAAGCGCTCCCTAGCGGGGGGGGCGATGAGCAGTTCTTC. Amino acids: CASSQALPSGGGDEQFF.

This clone was found once. V gene TRBV7-2 combines with J gene TRBJ1-4; 8 nucleotides agree with TRBD1. This CDR3 has 16 amino acids. Germline V gene data show CDR1 as SGHTA and CDR2 as FQGNSA. Trimming at V came to 0 bases and at J to 7 bases, leaving 7 bases not matched to a gene. DNA of the CDR3: TGTGCCAGCAGCTTAGCGTCAGGGGGCGGGAGTGAAAAACTGTTTTTT. This codes for CASSLASGGGSEKLFF.

The rearrangement uses TRBV4-1 and TRBJ1-2; D is perhaps TRBD1 (6 bases). CDR3 length equals 15 residues. The germline V and J ends were trimmed by 4 bases and 0 bases, with 12 bases remaining between them. From germline, CDR1 is MGHRA and CDR2 YSYEKL. CDR3 sequence (DNA): TGCGCCAGCAGCCGAACAGGGAGTACTAACTATGGCTACACCTTC. This codes for CASSRTGSTNYGYTF.

V and J are TRBV5-1 and TRBJ1-1; D is perhaps TRBD1 (6 bases). CDR1 is SGHRS and CDR2 is YFSETQ in the germline V gene. The CDR3 runs 13 residues. Trimming pared 4 bases from V and 10 bases from J, leaving 17 bases between. CDR3 in DNA: TGCGCCAGCAGCCCCGGGACACCCTTAGGAGCTTTCTTT. It specifies CASSPGTPLGAFF. The full variable domain, its missing parts supplied by reference TRBV5-1 and TRBJ1-1, is KAGVTQTPRYLIKTRGQQVTLSCSPISGHRSVSWYQQTPGQGLQFLFEYFSETQRNKGNFPGRFSGRQFSNSRSEMNVSTLELGDSALYLCASSPGTPLGAFFGQGTRLTVV.

CDR3 nucleotides: TGCGCCAGCAGCCCGCGGGGTTCTGGGGCCAACGTCCTGACTTTC. Translating it yields CASSPRGSGANVLTF. The V and J genes are TRBV5-1 and TRBJ2-6; D might be TRBD2 (6 bases). This CDR3 is 15 amino acids long. Per germline, CDR1 SGHRS and CDR2 YFSETQ. The germline V and J ends were trimmed by 4 bases and 1 base, with 9 bases remaining between them.

The CDR3 sequence is CAWTIGGDGYTF. As DNA, the CDR3 is TGTGCCTGGACAATAGGAGGGGATGGCTACACCTTC. J is TRBJ1-2 and V is TRBV30, with D possibly TRBD1 on 5 matching bases. Trimming shortened V by 4 bases and J by 6 bases, and 12 bases separated the two germline ends. The CDR3 contains 12 residues. CDR1 is GTSNPN and CDR2 is SVGIG in the germline V gene (reference sequence).

This sequence joins TRBV12-5 and TRBJ2-3; D unresolved. Germline V gives CDR1 LGHNT, CDR2 FRNRAP. This CDR3 is built from 14 residues. V lost 5 bases and J 4 bases, leaving 13 bases between the germline ends. This CDR3 is CASGPSLPPDTQYF. As DNA, the CDR3 is TGTGCTAGTGGTCCATCACTGCCCCCAGATACGCAGTATTTT.

DNA of the CDR3: TGTGCCAGCAGCTCCGGAGGACTAGCGGGATCCACAGATACGCAGTATTTT. This sequence encodes CASSSGGLAGSTDTQYF. The rearrangement uses TRBV5-4 and TRBJ2-3, with 12 bases lining up with TRBD2. The CDR3 sequence is 17 residues long. Germline V gene sequence: CDR1 SGHNT, CDR2 YYREEE (reference sequence). Trimming removed 3 bases from V and 2 bases from J; junction bases left unmatched: 7.

This clone was counted a few times. J is TRBJ2-2 and V is TRBV7-2; D is perhaps TRBD2 (5 bases). The CDR3 is 15 residues long. V shed 1 base and J shed 0 bases, with 6 bases lying between them. CDR1 and CDR2 (germline): SGHTA, FQGNSA. The DNA of the CDR3 is TGTGCCAGCAGCTTAGTAGCGACGAACACCGGGGAGCTGTTTTTT. Its translation: CASSLVATNTGELFF.

This clone has a handful of counts. This chain's CDR3 is CASSAGETSGYTGELFF. Here the CDR3 DNA reads TGTGCCAGCAGCGCGGGGGAGACTAGCGGATACACCGGGGAGCTGTTTTTT. V gene TRBV5-4 combines with J gene TRBJ2-2; 9 positions match TRBD2. The germline CDR1 and CDR2 sequences are SGHNT and YYREEE (reference sequence). The CDR3 consists of 17 residues. J was trimmed by 3 bases and V by 4 bases; bases with no gene match: 10. The whole variable domain, filled in from reference TRBV5-4 and TRBJ2-2, reads ETGVTQSPTHLIKTRGQQVTLRCSSQSGHNTVSWYQQALGQGPQFIFQYYREEENGRGNFPPRFSGLQFPNYSSELNVNALELDDSALYLCASSAGETSGYTGELFFGEGSRLTVL.

The chain links TRBV28 to TRBJ2-1; tentatively, D is TRBD2 (7 bases). The V gene's germline CDR1 is MDHEN and CDR2 SYDVKM. V was shortened by 7 bases and J by 3 bases, with 16 bases between the two germline ends. The CDR3 sequence is 15 residues long. DNA for the CDR3: TGTGCCAGCACCCGGGGGGCGGATCTCTACAATGAGCAGTTCTTC. It is translated as CASTRGADLYNEQFF.

This chain joins TRBV4-1 and TRBJ2-7; possible D gene TRBD2, 6 bases. This CDR3 has 16 residues. Germline CDR1 reads MGHRA; CDR2 reads YSYEKL. V lost 3 bases and J lost 3, with 18 bases in between. The CDR3: CASSHGGAGRSYEQYF. CDR3 in DNA: TGCGCCAGCAGCCATGGCGGGGCAGGGCGAAGCTACGAGCAGTACTTC.